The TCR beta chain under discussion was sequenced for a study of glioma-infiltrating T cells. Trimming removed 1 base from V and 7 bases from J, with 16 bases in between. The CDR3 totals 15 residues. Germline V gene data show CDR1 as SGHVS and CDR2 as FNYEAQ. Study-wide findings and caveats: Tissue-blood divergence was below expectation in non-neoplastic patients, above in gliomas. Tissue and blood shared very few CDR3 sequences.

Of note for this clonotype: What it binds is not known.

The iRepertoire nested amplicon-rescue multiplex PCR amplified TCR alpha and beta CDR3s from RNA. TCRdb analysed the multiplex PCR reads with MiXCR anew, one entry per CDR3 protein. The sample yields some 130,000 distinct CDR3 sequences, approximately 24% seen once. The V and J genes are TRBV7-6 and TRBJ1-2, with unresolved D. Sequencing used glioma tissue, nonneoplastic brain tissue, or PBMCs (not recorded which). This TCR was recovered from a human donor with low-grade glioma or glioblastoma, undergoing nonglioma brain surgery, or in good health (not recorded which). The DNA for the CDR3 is TGTGCCAGCAGCTTAGGAGCCCTTGGCTCGGGTGGCTACACCTTC. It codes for CASSLGALGSGGYTF.